A selection of T cell receptor beta chains follows, all from one sample in a study of regulatory T cells in long-lasting Graves disease. TCRdb recomputed calls from the multiplex PCR reads with MiXCR, one row per CDR3 protein. The repertoire holds a few hundred thousand distinct CDR3 sequences, with about 15% as singletons. This same sample was also taken into another study, of T cells in Graves' hyperthyroidism and ophthalmopathy.

Sequenced here: peripheral blood mononuclear cells (PBMCs), sampled at new diagnosis, from a patient treated with antithyroid drugs. The receptors were sampled from a woman aged 18-29 years with Graves disease. CDR3s include the opening cysteine and the closing phenylalanine or tryptophan. The order of the fields is V gene, clone size, J gene, D gene, CDR3 DNA, CDR3 protein. The D gene is left open where the match is weak. Not all rows give a size; the values are once, few, many and, for expanded clones, a class.

>TRBV2|many|TRBJ2-2|TRBD2
TGTGCCAGCAAACTAGCGGGAGGTTCCGGGGAGCTGTTTTTT
CASKLAGGSGELFF
>TRBV3-1|many|TRBJ1-1|TRBD1
TGTGCCAGCAGCCAGTTTCTAGGACAGGGGGCTGTTGCTTTCTTT
CASSQFLGQGAVAFF
>TRBV7-2|many|TRBJ1-1|TRBD1
TGTGCCAGCAGCTCCGAAGCTACAGGGGTGACTGAAGCTTTCTTT
CASSSEATGVTEAFF
>TRBV4-3|many|TRBJ1-1|TRBD1
TGCGCCAGCAGCCGCCGACAGGGGGCGGTGCACACTGAAGCTTTCTTT
CASSRRQGAVHTEAFF
>TRBV11-2|many|TRBJ2-3|NA
TGTGCCAGCAGCTTAGATGAGAGTCTAGAAAGGAACCTACACACAGATACGCAGTATTTT
CASSLDESLERNLHTDTQYF
>TRBV5-1|few|TRBJ2-7|TRBD1
TGCGCCAGCAGCTTTACAGGGGGCAGGTACGAGCAGTACTTC
CASSFTGGRYEQYF
>TRBV5-1|many|TRBJ2-3|NA
TGCGCCAGCAGGGTGGGACAAGGAACAGATACGCAGTATTTT
CASRVGQGTDTQYF
>TRBV7-2|few|TRBJ2-7|NA
TGTGCCAGCAGCTCCCCGACGGATTACGAGCAGTACTTC
CASSSPTDYEQYF
>TRBV7-9|NA|TRBJ1-5|NA
TGTGCCAGCAGCTTAGAGGGTCGCCTAAATCAGCCCCAGCATTTT
CASSLEGRLNQPQHF
>TRBV30|NA|TRBJ2-7|TRBD1
TGTGCCTGGAATAATCCGGGACAGGGAGGCAACGAGCAGTACTTC
CAWNNPGQGGNEQYF
>TRBV6-1|NA|TRBJ1-5|NA
TGTGCCAGCAGACCAACAGGCGAAGCCCAGCATTTT
CASRPTGEAQHF
>TRBV13|few|TRBJ2-7|TRBD2
TGTGCCAGCAGCTTAGGCCGACTAGCGGTTTTTAACGAGCAGTACTTC
CASSLGRLAVFNEQYF
>TRBV7-2|few|TRBJ1-1|NA
TGTGCCAGCAGGCTCGGGGGGGACACGTTGTGGGTCTTT
CASRLGGDTLWVF
>TRBV28|many|TRBJ2-1|TRBD2
TGTGCCAGCAGTTTATCACTAGCGGGAACCGAGCAGTTCTTC
CASSLSLAGTEQFF
>TRBV6-1|NA|TRBJ2-7|NA
TGTGCCAGCAGGTTTCTTAGCGGCAACTCCTACGAGCAGTACTTC
CASRFLSGNSYEQYF
>TRBV5-5|NA|TRBJ2-7|TRBD1
TGTGCCAGCAGCTTGTTCATGGGGACAGGGATCTACGAGCAGTACTTC
CASSLFMGTGIYEQYF
>TRBV11-2|many|TRBJ2-5|NA
TGTGCCAGCAGCATCATGCCGGGACCCTATGGGGGAGAGACCCAGTACTTC
CASSIMPGPYGGETQYF
>TRBV30|many|TRBJ2-1|NA
TGTGCCTGGAGTGGAGGTTATGATGAGCAGTTCTTC
CAWSGGYDEQFF
>TRBV6-2/TRBV6-3|few|TRBJ2-2|NA
TGTGCCAGCAGAACTCCTAGGGGATCCGGGGAGCTGTTTTTT
CASRTPRGSGELFF
>TRBV4-1|NA|TRBJ2-4|TRBD2
TGCGCCAGCAGCCAGGATTTAGCGGGAGCGTCCCCCAAAAACATTCAGTACTTC
CASSQDLAGASPKNIQYF
>TRBV7-9|NA|TRBJ1-4|NA
TGTGCCAGCAGCTCAGTGCAGGGAGGGGAGAATGAAAAACTGTTTTTT
CASSSVQGGENEKLFF
>TRBV19|NA|TRBJ2-7|TRBD2
TGTGCCAGTAGTATCAAAAGGGGGACTAGCGGTTCCTACGAGCAGTACTTC
CASSIKRGTSGSYEQYF
>TRBV12-3/TRBV12-4|many|TRBJ2-7|NA
TGTGCCAGCAGCCAAGCGGAGTCCTCAGGGTACGAGCAGTACTTC
CASSQAESSGYEQYF
>TRBV28|NA|TRBJ2-1|NA
TGTGCCAGCAGTTTAGCAGGGAGGGGGGAGTTCTTC
CASSLAGRGEFF
>TRBV27|NA|TRBJ1-2|TRBD1
TGTGCCAGCAGAATCACAGGGGGCCGTGGCTACACCTTC
CASRITGGRGYTF
>TRBV25-1|few|TRBJ2-5|TRBD1
TGTGCCAGCAGTGACACCGACAGGGGGACGGGGACCCAGTACTTC
CASSDTDRGTGTQYF
>TRBV20-1|many|TRBJ2-3|NA
TGCAGTGCTAGTCTCCGGGAGAGGGCAGATACGCAGTATTTT
CSASLRERADTQYF
>TRBV29-1|few|TRBJ2-7|TRBD1
TGCAGCGTTGGGGGGACAGGCTCCGAGCAGTACTTC
CSVGGTGSEQYF
>TRBV6-2/TRBV6-3|many|TRBJ2-7|TRBD2
TGTGCCAGCAGTGCTAGCGGGAGGAGGAACTACGAGCAGTACTTC
CASSASGRRNYEQYF
>TRBV5-1|many|TRBJ1-1|TRBD1
TGCGCCAGCAGCAGTAGGACAGGGGGGACGAACACTGAAGCTTTCTTT
CASSSRTGGTNTEAFF
>TRBV18|many|TRBJ1-5|NA
TGTGCCAGCTCACCAGTAGCGACAGACGGCCAGCCCCAGCATTTT
CASSPVATDGQPQHF
>TRBV2|few|TRBJ1-2|NA
TGTGCCAGCAGCGCGGCCGTGGGCGTCTATGGCTACACCTTC
CASSAAVGVYGYTF
>TRBV5-4|NA|TRBJ2-1|NA
TGTGCCAGCAGCTTACAGGGAACGGATGAGCAGTTCTTC
CASSLQGTDEQFF
>TRBV30|few|TRBJ2-1|NA
TGTGCCTGGAGTGTACGGCGGACCGAGCAGTTCTTC
CAWSVRRTEQFF
>TRBV10-1|many|TRBJ1-2|NA
TGCGCCAGCAGTGAGTCGGGCAGCTATGGCTACACCTTC
CASSESGSYGYTF
>TRBV24-1|NA|TRBJ2-2|NA
TGTGCCACCAGTGATTCGACAGGTGAAGACGGGGAGCTGTTTTTT
CATSDSTGEDGELFF
>TRBV7-8|NA|TRBJ2-6|TRBD1
TGTGCCAGCAGCTCCACCGGGACAGATCTCTCTGGGGCCAACGTCCTGACTTTC
CASSSTGTDLSGANVLTF
>TRBV2|few|TRBJ2-2|NA
TGTGCCAGCAGTGAAGTGGGGTCGAACACCGGGGAGCTGTTTTTT
CASSEVGSNTGELFF
>TRBV20-1|NA|TRBJ2-1|TRBD2
TGCAGTGCTAGAGATCTCTCCCCGACTAGCGGGAGTCCCGATGAGCAGTTCTTC
CSARDLSPTSGSPDEQFF
>TRBV20-1|few|TRBJ1-6|NA
TGCAGTGGAAAGGGGGTATATAATTCACCCCTCCACTTT
CSGKGVYNSPLHF
>TRBV27|few|TRBJ1-4|NA
TGTGCCAGCAGTTCGAGAGGTTTAACTAATGAAAAACTGTTTTTT
CASSSRGLTNEKLFF
>TRBV28|many|TRBJ2-5|NA
TGTGCCAGCAGTTCCCCTGGAATCGCGGAGACCCAGTACTTC
CASSSPGIAETQYF
>TRBV7-3|few|TRBJ2-3|NA
TGTGCCAGCAGCGTCTCTTCTAGCACAGATACGCAGTATTTT
CASSVSSSTDTQYF
>TRBV18|few|TRBJ2-3|TRBD2
TGTGCCAGCTTTGGCCCGGGACTAGCGGGAGTATTGGATACGCAGTATTTT
CASFGPGLAGVLDTQYF
>TRBV27|many|TRBJ2-1|NA
TGTGCCAGCAGTTTTTTGGGTAGAACCCAGTACAATGAGCAGTTCTTC
CASSFLGRTQYNEQFF
>TRBV5-6|many|TRBJ1-1|TRBD1
TGTGCCAGCAGCTTGGCCGGGACAGGGTTGGGCACTGAAGCTTTCTTT
CASSLAGTGLGTEAFF
>TRBV2|many|TRBJ1-1|NA
TGTGCCAGCAGTGTTTACATGAACACTGAAGCTTTCTTT
CASSVYMNTEAFF
>TRBV7-9|NA|TRBJ1-4|NA
TGTGCCAGCAGCCGACCTCCAGAGGAAAAACTGTTTTTT
CASSRPPEEKLFF
>TRBV7-9|NA|TRBJ1-5|NA
TGTGCCAGCAGCTCAACAGGGAGTATGGATCAGCCCCAGCATTTT
CASSSTGSMDQPQHF